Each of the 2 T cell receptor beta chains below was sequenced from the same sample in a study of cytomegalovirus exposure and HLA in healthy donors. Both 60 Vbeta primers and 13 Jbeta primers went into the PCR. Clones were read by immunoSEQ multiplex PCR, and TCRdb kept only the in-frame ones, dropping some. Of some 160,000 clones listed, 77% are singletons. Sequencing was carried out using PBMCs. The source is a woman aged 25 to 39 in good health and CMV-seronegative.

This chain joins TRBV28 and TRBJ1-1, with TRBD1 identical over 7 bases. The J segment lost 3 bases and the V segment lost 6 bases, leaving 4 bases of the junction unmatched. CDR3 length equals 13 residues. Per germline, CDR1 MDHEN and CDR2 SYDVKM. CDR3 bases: TGTGCCAGCAGAAAAGGGGGCTACACTGAAGCTTTCTTT. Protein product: CASRKGGYTEAFF.

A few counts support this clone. The CDR3 sequence is CASSIGAGSYGYTF. CDR3 coding DNA: TGTGCCAGTAGTATAGGGGCCGGGAGCTATGGCTACACCTTC. The J gene is TRBJ1-2, the V gene TRBV19; no definite D call. CDR3 length equals 14 residues. Trimming pared 1 base from V and 4 bases from J, leaving 10 bases between. CDR1 is LNHDA, CDR2 SQIVND, per germline (reference sequence).